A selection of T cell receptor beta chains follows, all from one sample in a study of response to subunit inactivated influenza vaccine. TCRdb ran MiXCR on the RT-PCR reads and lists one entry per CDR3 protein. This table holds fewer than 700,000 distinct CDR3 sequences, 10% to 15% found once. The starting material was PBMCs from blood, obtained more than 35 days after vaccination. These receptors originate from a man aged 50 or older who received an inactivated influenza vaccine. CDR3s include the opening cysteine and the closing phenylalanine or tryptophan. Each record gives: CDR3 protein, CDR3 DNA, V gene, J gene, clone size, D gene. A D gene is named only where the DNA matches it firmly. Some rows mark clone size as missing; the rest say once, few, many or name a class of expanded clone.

CDR3 protein: CSASGSGTSGTKYTISYNEQFF
CDR3 DNA: TGCAGTGCTAGTGGGTCCGGGACTAGCGGGACAAAGTACACGATCTCCTACAATGAGCAGTTCTTC
V gene: TRBV20-1
J gene: TRBJ2-1
clone size: NA
D gene: TRBD2

CDR3 protein: CSVEAGAYEQYF
CDR3 DNA: TGCAGCGTTGAGGCGGGTGCCTACGAGCAGTACTTC
V gene: TRBV29-1
J gene: TRBJ2-7
clone size: few
D gene: NA

CDR3 protein: CAAGTSKNNEQFF
CDR3 DNA: TGTGCCGCCGGGACTAGCAAAAACAATGAGCAGTTCTTC
V gene: TRBV10-3
J gene: TRBJ2-1
clone size: few
D gene: TRBD2

CDR3 protein: CASSPTLAHNTEAFF
CDR3 DNA: TGTGCCAGCAGCCCAACGCTGGCACACAACACTGAAGCTTTCTTT
V gene: TRBV3-1
J gene: TRBJ1-1
clone size: few
D gene: NA

CDR3 protein: CAISELALSYNEQFF
CDR3 DNA: TGTGCCATCAGTGAATTAGCCCTCTCCTACAATGAGCAGTTCTTC
V gene: TRBV10-3
J gene: TRBJ2-1
clone size: many
D gene: NA

CDR3 protein: CASSLELAEETQYF
CDR3 DNA: TGTGCCAGCAGCTTGGAACTAGCGGAAGAGACCCAGTACTTC
V gene: TRBV11-1
J gene: TRBJ2-5
clone size: NA
D gene: TRBD2

CDR3 protein: CSVDLLSTQYF
CDR3 DNA: TGCAGCGTCGACCTTTTGTCTACGCAGTATTTT
V gene: TRBV29-1
J gene: TRBJ2-3
clone size: few
D gene: NA

CDR3 protein: CASSLYRDSPKFF
CDR3 DNA: TGTGCCAGCAGCTTATACAGGGACAGCCCGAAGTTCTTC
V gene: TRBV7-3
J gene: TRBJ2-1
clone size: NA
D gene: TRBD1

CDR3 protein: CSVGGRYNSPLHF
CDR3 DNA: TGCAGCGTTGGAGGGCGGTACAATTCACCCCTCCACTTT
V gene: TRBV29-1
J gene: TRBJ1-6
clone size: few
D gene: NA

CDR3 protein: CASNNRGGDGELFF
CDR3 DNA: TGTGCCAGCAACAACAGGGGGGGGGACGGGGAGCTGTTTTTT
V gene: TRBV6-1
J gene: TRBJ2-2
clone size: NA
D gene: NA

CDR3 protein: CASSGMIAGSSTDTQYF
CDR3 DNA: TGCGCCAGCAGCGGAATGATAGCGGGGTCTAGCACAGATACGCAGTATTTT
V gene: TRBV5-1
J gene: TRBJ2-3
clone size: NA
D gene: TRBD2

CDR3 protein: CASSAGDRTEAFF
CDR3 DNA: TGTGCCAGCAGTGCAGGGGATAGGACTGAAGCTTTCTTT
V gene: TRBV2
J gene: TRBJ1-1
clone size: NA
D gene: NA

CDR3 protein: CASSVGPVGSINEQFF
CDR3 DNA: TGTGCCAGCAGCGTAGGGCCAGTAGGCTCTATCAATGAGCAGTTCTTC
V gene: TRBV9
J gene: TRBJ2-1
clone size: NA
D gene: NA

CDR3 protein: CASRPRTLAGDQGELFF
CDR3 DNA: TGTGCCAGCAGACCAAGAACCTTAGCGGGAGATCAGGGGGAGCTGTTTTTT
V gene: TRBV6-2/TRBV6-3
J gene: TRBJ2-2
clone size: NA
D gene: TRBD2

CDR3 protein: CASSGVQVVGYGYTF
CDR3 DNA: TGTGCCAGCAGCGGAGTACAGGTTGTAGGTTATGGCTACACCTTC
V gene: TRBV9
J gene: TRBJ1-2
clone size: NA
D gene: NA

CDR3 protein: CASSRTGTGRFTDTQYF
CDR3 DNA: TGCGCCAGCAGCAGGACCGGGACAGGCCGTTTCACAGATACGCAGTATTTT
V gene: TRBV5-1
J gene: TRBJ2-3
clone size: NA
D gene: TRBD1

CDR3 protein: CASSRPFSIYYNEQFF
CDR3 DNA: TGTGCCAGCAGCCGCCCCTTTAGCATATACTACAATGAGCAGTTCTTC
V gene: TRBV5-6
J gene: TRBJ2-1
clone size: few
D gene: NA

CDR3 protein: CASSQDLGRGEQYF
CDR3 DNA: TGTGCCAGCAGCCAAGATCTGGGCAGGGGCGAGCAGTACTTC
V gene: TRBV4-2
J gene: TRBJ2-7
clone size: NA
D gene: NA

CDR3 protein: CASSRPGADTQYF
CDR3 DNA: TGTGCCAGTAGTAGACCAGGGGCAGATACGCAGTATTTT
V gene: TRBV19
J gene: TRBJ2-3
clone size: NA
D gene: NA

CDR3 protein: CASSKRGSGANVLTF
CDR3 DNA: TGCGCCAGCAGCAAGAGGGGTTCTGGGGCCAACGTCCTGACTTTC
V gene: TRBV5-1
J gene: TRBJ2-6
clone size: few
D gene: NA

CDR3 protein: CSARLLGYDQYF
CDR3 DNA: TGCAGTGCTAGACTATTGGGGTACGATCAGTACTTC
V gene: TRBV20-1
J gene: TRBJ2-5
clone size: few
D gene: NA

CDR3 protein: CSAHPRGGLNIQYF
CDR3 DNA: TGCAGTGCTCATCCCCGGGGGGGGCTAAACATTCAGTACTTC
V gene: TRBV20-1
J gene: TRBJ2-4
clone size: few
D gene: TRBD2

CDR3 protein: CASSWQGISYEQYF
CDR3 DNA: TGTGCCAGCAGTTGGCAGGGGATCTCCTACGAGCAGTACTTC
V gene: TRBV12-3/TRBV12-4
J gene: TRBJ2-7
clone size: NA
D gene: NA

CDR3 protein: CAARQGANTGELFF
CDR3 DNA: TGTGCCGCGCGACAGGGAGCCAACACCGGGGAGCTGTTTTTT
V gene: TRBV6-2/TRBV6-3
J gene: TRBJ2-2
clone size: few
D gene: TRBD1

CDR3 protein: CASTRDSVSYEQYF
CDR3 DNA: TGTGCCAGCACCCGGGACAGTGTGTCCTACGAGCAGTACTTC
V gene: TRBV2
J gene: TRBJ2-7
clone size: NA
D gene: TRBD1

CDR3 protein: CASSRAGQGGNEQFF
CDR3 DNA: TGTGCCAGCAGCCGGGCGGGACAGGGGGGCAATGAGCAGTTCTTC
V gene: TRBV6-2/TRBV6-3
J gene: TRBJ2-1
clone size: few
D gene: TRBD1

CDR3 protein: CASSPGLAGVKGTDTQYF
CDR3 DNA: TGTGCCAGCTCACCGGGACTAGCGGGGGTAAAAGGCACAGATACGCAGTATTTT
V gene: TRBV18
J gene: TRBJ2-3
clone size: NA
D gene: TRBD2

CDR3 protein: CASSEVGSGNTIYF
CDR3 DNA: TGTGCCAGCAGTGAAGTGGGGTCAGGAAACACCATATATTTT
V gene: TRBV6-1
J gene: TRBJ1-3
clone size: NA
D gene: NA

CDR3 protein: CASSYSGTTFQREQYF
CDR3 DNA: TGTGCCAGCAGTTACTCCGGGACTACCTTCCAAAGAGAGCAGTACTTC
V gene: TRBV6-2/TRBV6-3
J gene: TRBJ2-7
clone size: NA
D gene: TRBD2

CDR3 protein: CASSRTGGNNEQFF
CDR3 DNA: TGTGCCAGCAGCCGGACAGGGGGTAACAATGAGCAGTTCTTC
V gene: TRBV5-8
J gene: TRBJ2-1
clone size: few
D gene: TRBD1

CDR3 protein: CASSRSGGYEQYF
CDR3 DNA: TGTGCCAGCTCTCGTTCGGGGGGCTACGAGCAGTACTTC
V gene: TRBV18
J gene: TRBJ2-7
clone size: NA
D gene: TRBD2

CDR3 protein: CASSLVGQGARDEQYF
CDR3 DNA: TGTGCCAGCAGTTTAGTGGGACAGGGGGCTCGGGACGAGCAGTACTTC
V gene: TRBV12-3/TRBV12-4
J gene: TRBJ2-7
clone size: once
D gene: TRBD1

CDR3 protein: CASSVVRGHETQYF
CDR3 DNA: TGTGCCAGCAGTGTTGTCAGGGGGCACGAGACCCAGTACTTC
V gene: TRBV2
J gene: TRBJ2-5
clone size: NA
D gene: TRBD1

CDR3 protein: CASSVDSRVAYGYTF
CDR3 DNA: TGTGCCAGCAGCGTAGATTCCCGGGTGGCCTATGGCTACACCTTC
V gene: TRBV9
J gene: TRBJ1-2
clone size: NA
D gene: NA

CDR3 protein: CASSQGSGMLGTDTQYF
CDR3 DNA: TGTGCCAGCAGCCAGGGGAGCGGGATGTTAGGCACAGATACGCAGTATTTT
V gene: TRBV3-1
J gene: TRBJ2-3
clone size: few
D gene: TRBD2

CDR3 protein: CASSFNPGGYTF
CDR3 DNA: TGTGCCAGCAGTTTCAACCCGGGTGGCTACACCTTC
V gene: TRBV12-3/TRBV12-4
J gene: TRBJ1-2
clone size: NA
D gene: NA

CDR3 protein: CASRLGGAGTDTQYF
CDR3 DNA: TGTGCCAGCAGACTTGGGGGGGCCGGGACAGATACGCAGTATTTT
V gene: TRBV6-1
J gene: TRBJ2-3
clone size: many
D gene: NA

CDR3 protein: CASSQDSGAGQPQHF
CDR3 DNA: TGCGCCAGCAGCCAAGATAGCGGGGCCGGTCAGCCCCAGCATTTT
V gene: TRBV4-3
J gene: TRBJ1-5
clone size: few
D gene: NA

CDR3 protein: CASTETGLRNYGYTF
CDR3 DNA: TGTGCCAGCACTGAAACCGGGCTCAGAAACTATGGCTACACCTTC
V gene: TRBV6-1
J gene: TRBJ1-2
clone size: NA
D gene: NA

CDR3 protein: CASSLSPVSIYF
CDR3 DNA: TGTGCCAGCAGTTTATCACCAGTCTCCATATATTTT
V gene: TRBV12-3/TRBV12-4
J gene: TRBJ1-3
clone size: few
D gene: NA